These 28 T cell receptor beta chains were sequenced from one sample in a study of blood T cell repertoires in COVID-19. Generated by immunoSEQ multiplex PCR, the TCRdb table keeps only in-frame clones and is missing some. The profile shows about 180,000 clones, approximately 88% of them singletons. Sequencing was done on a sample of peripheral blood. Source of these receptors: a woman aged 55-69 years with acute or convalescent COVID-19.

The chain links TRBV29-1 to TRBJ1-6; TRBD1 matches 7 bases. The CDR3 covers 14 residues. Looked up from germline, CDR1 is SQVTM and CDR2 is ANQGSEA. Trimming took 4 bases from V and 6 from J; bases not matched to a gene: 6. DNA of the CDR3: TGCAGCGTTGCCGGGACAGACCTTAATTCACCCCTCCACTTT. This gives the protein CSVAGTDLNSPLHF.

The genes are TRBV7-2 and TRBJ2-3, with TRBD1 identical over 11 bases. CDR1 and CDR2 from the germline V gene are SGHTA and FQGNSA. The CDR3 is 17 amino acids. V lost 2 bases to trimming and J lost 5 bases; unmatched junction nucleotides: 9. The CDR3 here is CASSLPLGQGAGDTQYF. The CDR3 nucleotides read TGTGCCAGCAGCTTACCCCTCGGACAGGGGGCGGGAGATACGCAGTATTTT.

The genes are TRBV13 and TRBJ2-7, with 11 bases aligning to TRBD2. CDR3 length: 15 residues. V lost 5 bases and J lost 2; bases outside the gene matches: 5. Germline V lookup: CDR1 PRHDT, CDR2 FYEKMQ (reference sequence). The CDR3 is CASSEKGLAAYEQYF. The CDR3 nucleotides are TGTGCCAGCAGCGAAAAGGGACTAGCGGCCTACGAGCAGTACTTC.

V gene TRBV7-9 combines with J gene TRBJ2-3, with D perhaps TRBD2 (5 bases). The length of the CDR3 is 11 residues. V was clipped by 7 bases and J by 6 bases, with 8 bases between them. Per the germline V gene, CDR1 is SEHNR and CDR2 is FQNEAQ (reference sequence). The CDR3, as DNA: TGTGCCAGCAACCGAGGGGATACGCAGTATTTT. Translating gives CASNRGDTQYF.

This chain connects TRBV5-1 to TRBJ1-1; D is possibly TRBD1 (6 bases). The CDR3 contains 14 residues. CDR1 and CDR2 (germline): SGHRS, YFSETQ. V lost 0 bases and J 4 bases, leaving 10 bases between the germline ends. This chain's CDR3 is CASSLDTGLTEAFF. The CDR3 bases are TGCGCCAGCAGCTTGGATACAGGGCTCACTGAAGCTTTCTTT.

This chain connects TRBV7-2 to TRBJ1-6; a possible D gene is TRBD1 (5 bases). The length of the CDR3 is 13 residues. Trimming took off 4 bases at V and 8 bases at J, with 9 bases between the two ends. The V gene's germline CDR1 is SGHTA and CDR2 FQGNSA. In nucleotides, the CDR3 is TGTGCCAGCAGCTCTCAGGGTTATTCACCCCTCCACTTT. Protein product: CASSSQGYSPLHF.

The rearrangement uses TRBV15 and TRBJ2-7; possibly TRBD1 for D (6 bases). Germline V gives CDR1 LNHNV, CDR2 YYDKDF (reference sequence). The CDR3 is 15 amino acids. V was cut by 4 bases and J by 3 bases, with 16 bases left in between. The CDR3 protein is CATSNRQAKGYEQYF. In DNA form, the CDR3 reads TGTGCCACCAGCAATCGACAGGCCAAAGGCTACGAGCAGTACTTC.

This clone showed up just once. J is TRBJ1-3 and V is TRBV4-3; D uncertain. CDR3 length: 18 residues. Trimming pared 0 bases from V and 0 bases from J, leaving 15 bases between. Germline V gene sequence: CDR1 LGHNA, CDR2 YSLEER. The CDR3: CASSQEIVGTYSGNTIYF. CDR3 coding DNA: TGCGCCAGCAGCCAAGAAATTGTGGGCACTTACTCTGGAAACACCATATATTTT.

V and J are TRBV7-2 and TRBJ2-2, with 9 bases identical to TRBD1. CDR3 length equals 15 residues. Germline V gene sequence: CDR1 SGHTA, CDR2 FQGNSA. V lost 2 bases, J lost 7 bases, and 5 bases stayed unmatched. The CDR3 nucleotides read TGTGCCAGCAGCTTAAGGACAGGGGTGAGCGGGGAGCTGTTTTTT. This encodes CASSLRTGVSGELFF.

The rearrangement joins TRBV11-2 to TRBJ2-7; 7 positions match TRBD1. The CDR3 spans 13 residues. V shed 7 bases, J shed 2 bases, and the junction held 5 bases outside the gene matches. CDR1 SGHAT and CDR2 FQNNGV come from the germline V gene. The CDR3, as DNA: TGTGCCAGCACCGACAGGGTGGCCTACGAGCAGTACTTC. Amino acids: CASTDRVAYEQYF.

The V gene is TRBV6-6, the J gene TRBJ1-5, with D possibly matching TRBD1 (5 bases). Germline V lookup: CDR1 MNHNY, CDR2 SVGAGI (reference sequence). Between the trimmed V and J ends, which lost 2 bases and 7 bases, there was a span of 15 bases. This CDR3 has 15 residues. The CDR3 DNA reads TGTGCCAGCAGTTACCAACCAGGGCAAGGACAGCCCCAGCATTTT. Its protein is CASSYQPGQGQPQHF.

The chain combines TRBV5-1 with TRBJ2-7; TRBD1 agrees at 8 bases. The J segment lost 6 bases and the V segment lost 0 bases, leaving 2 bases of the junction unmatched. Germline V CDR1 and CDR2: SGHRS, YFSETQ. The CDR3 contains 13 residues. The chain's CDR3 is CASSLATGGEQYF. CDR3 DNA: TGCGCCAGCAGCTTGGCCACAGGGGGCGAGCAGTACTTC.

In its sample, this clone was seen once. This chain uses TRBV18 with TRBJ1-2; D possibly corresponds to TRBD1 (5 bases). The CDR3 has 14 residues. V was cut by 2 bases and J by 8 bases, with 15 bases left in between. Germline CDR1 KGHSH, CDR2 LQKENI. As DNA, the CDR3 is TGTGCCAGCTCACCATTTACGGGGGGAGAAGGCTACACCTTC. Amino acid sequence: CASSPFTGGEGYTF.

The chain has TRBV12-3 or TRBV12-4 and TRBJ1-5; D is unresolved. V was trimmed by 5 bases and J by 5 bases, leaving 10 bases between them. The CDR3 is 13 residues long. The CDR3 loop is CASSARLDQPQHF. The CDR3 nucleotides are TGTGCCAGCAGTGCCCGGTTGGATCAGCCCCAGCATTTT.

This chain connects TRBV5-4 to TRBJ1-4; D remains ambiguous. CDR3 length: 15 residues. Germline V gene data show CDR1 as SGHNT and CDR2 as YYREEE (reference sequence). Between the trimmed V and J ends, which lost 0 bases and 7 bases, there was a span of 13 bases. This chain's CDR3 is CASSLVLAGREKLFF. In nucleotides, the CDR3 is TGTGCCAGCAGCTTGGTTCTTGCAGGTCGTGAAAAACTGTTTTTT.

This clone was detected only a few times. The chain couples TRBV5-4 to TRBJ2-3; possible D gene TRBD1, 6 bases. The CDR3 has 16 residues. Trimming removed 2 bases at V and 4 bases at J, with 17 bases between. CDR1 and CDR2 from the germline V gene are SGHNT and YYREEE (reference sequence). The CDR3 nucleotides read TGTGCCAGCAGCTTAACGAGAACAGGGTGGGCAGATACGCAGTATTTT. Translation gives CASSLTRTGWADTQYF.

V is TRBV6-6 and J is TRBJ2-7; D remains unclear. Trimming left V 0 bases short and J 7 bases short, with 7 bases between. Germline CDR1 MNHNY, CDR2 SVGAGI (reference sequence). This CDR3 comprises 12 residues. CDR3 coding DNA: TGTGCCAGCAGTTACTCGAGGAGTGAGCAGTACTTC. It specifies CASSYSRSEQYF.

Regarding this clone: The identical CDR3 is also encoded by other nucleotide sequences in the sample. The rearrangement uses TRBV19 and TRBJ2-5, with 8 nucleotides matching TRBD1. Unmatched junction bases numbered 1, after V lost 4 bases and J lost 3 bases. The CDR3 runs to 13 residues. Germline CDR1 and CDR2: LNHDA and SQIVND (reference sequence). The CDR3 sequence is CASSRQGKETQYF. Here the CDR3 DNA reads TGTGCCAGTAGTAGACAGGGGAAAGAGACCCAGTACTTC.

The V call is TRBV27, the J call TRBJ2-5, with 7 bases aligning to TRBD2. V dropped 5 bases and J dropped 9; count of bases not matched to a gene: 12. The length of the CDR3 is 14 residues. Per germline, CDR1 MNHEY and CDR2 SMNVEV (reference sequence). The CDR3 nucleotides are TGTGCCAGCAGTAGCCCGATGGGAGGGGCGCCCCAGTACTTC. It specifies CASSSPMGGAPQYF.

CDR3 nucleotides: TGTGCCAGCAGTTATGACAGGGCTAACACTGAAGCTTTCTTT. Translating it yields CASSYDRANTEAFF. The rearrangement uses TRBV2 and TRBJ1-1; 7 nucleotides agree with TRBD1. V dropped 5 bases and J dropped 2; count of bases not matched to a gene: 5. This CDR3 is 14 amino acids long. Looked up from germline, CDR1 is SNHLY and CDR2 is FYNNEI.

Here the CDR3 reads CASSSTMRNNEQFF. CDR3 nucleotide sequence: TGTGCCAGCAGCTCAACTATGCGTAACAATGAGCAGTTCTTC. This chain uses TRBV7-2 with TRBJ2-1; D uncertain. The CDR3 totals 14 residues. CDR1 SGHTA and CDR2 FQGNSA come from the germline V gene. Deletions cut 4 bases from V and 5 bases from J, with 12 bases between.

The chain carries TRBV14 and TRBJ2-1; 10 nucleotides line up with TRBD1. The CDR3 covers 20 residues. The junction had 23 bases not matched to a gene; V was cut back by 5 bases and J by 7 bases. Germline V gene sequence: CDR1 SGHDN, CDR2 FVKESK. CDR3 residues: CASSSKGRRTGGPRANEQFF. In DNA form, the CDR3 reads TGTGCCAGCAGCTCAAAGGGTCGTCGGACAGGGGGTCCTCGAGCGAATGAGCAGTTCTTC.

The chain uses TRBV11-3 and TRBJ2-7; weak D call: TRBD1 (6 bases). The V end was cut by 5 bases, the J end by 2 bases, with 10 bases between. Germline CDR1 and CDR2: SGHNT and YENEEA. This CDR3 is built from 13 residues. The CDR3 here is CASSPGTPYEQYF. The CDR3 DNA sequence: TGTGCCAGCAGCCCCGGGACACCCTACGAGCAGTACTTC. Supplemented by reference TRBV11-3 and TRBJ2-7, the full variable domain reads EAGVVQSPRYKIIEKKQPVAFWCNPISGHNTLYWYLQNLGQGPELLIRYENEEAVDDSQLPKDRFSAERLKGVDSTLKIQPAELGDSAVYLCASSPGTPYEQYFGPGTRLTVT.

This clone has only one observation. This sequence joins TRBV2 and TRBJ1-1; perhaps TRBD1 as D (5 bases). Germline V gives CDR1 SNHLY, CDR2 FYNNEI. The V end lost 7 bases, the J end lost 0 bases, and 18 bases lay between the germline ends. The CDR3 has 16 residues. As DNA, the CDR3 is TGTGCCAGCATTAAGGAGGGGCCGTACATGAACACTGAAGCTTTCTTT. It yields the protein CASIKEGPYMNTEAFF.

The chain links TRBV3-1 (or the pseudogene TRBV3-2) to TRBJ2-4; the D is unclear. Germline CDR1 reads LGHDT; CDR2 reads YNNKEL (reference sequence). CDR3 length equals 15 residues. The V end was cut by 3 bases, the J end by 0 bases, with 9 bases between. The CDR3 DNA follows: TGTGCCAGCAGCCATAAAACAGTAGCCAAAAACATTCAGTACTTC. Translated, it gives CASSHKTVAKNIQYF.

The gene calls are TRBV9 and TRBJ1-2; tentative D call: TRBD1 (6 bases). Trimming stripped 1 base from V and 8 bases from J, with 18 bases between. Germline CDR1 and CDR2: SGDLS and YYNGEE. The CDR3 consists of 15 residues. The CDR3 reads CASSVPERGRGGYTF. The CDR3 DNA reads TGTGCCAGCAGCGTACCCGAGCGGGGGCGAGGAGGCTACACCTTC.

The V and J genes are TRBV3-1 (or the pseudogene TRBV3-2) and TRBJ1-2, with 8 bases matching TRBD1. The V segment lost 4 bases and the J segment 3 bases; nucleotides outside the gene matches: 1. This CDR3 is built from 13 residues. Germline CDR1 reads LGHDT; CDR2 reads YNNKEL (reference sequence). The CDR3 protein is CASSLDRDYGYTF. The CDR3, as DNA: TGTGCCAGCAGCCTGGACAGGGACTATGGCTACACCTTC.

The gene calls are TRBV6-5 and TRBJ1-5, with 7 bases fitting TRBD1. The CDR3 is made up of 15 amino acids. Losses at the gene ends were 6 bases for V and 7 bases for J; bases not matched to a gene: 12. Germline CDR1 reads MNHEY; CDR2 reads SVGAGI. CDR3 region: CASSRSRDSNQPQHF. CDR3 sequence (DNA): TGTGCCAGCAGCAGAAGCCGGGACAGTAACCAGCCCCAGCATTTT.